This T cell receptor beta chain was profiled in a study of PD-1 blockade in classical Hodgkin lymphoma (dated by TCRdb to about 2020). About the study as a whole: Nivolumab dosing was 3 mg/kg intravenously every 2 weeks, continuing until either disease progression or unacceptable toxicity. A peripheral blood immune signature of response to PD-1 blockade in classical Hodgkin lymphoma was defined using TCR beta sequencing and CyTOF.

The time point tag for this specimen amounts to: cycle 1 day 1 (C1D1), immediately before nivolumab initiation. Every trial patient had relapsed following autologous stem cell transplantation, and prior brentuximab vedotin exposure was what differed among cohorts A, B and C. Using a Miltenyi CD4+ T cell isolation kit, CD4+ T cells were purified from thawed PBMCs through magnetic negative selection. The trial cohort comprised 56 patients with relapsed/refractory classical Hodgkin lymphoma whose best overall responses were complete response, partial response or progressive disease. Trial patients were treated with single-agent nivolumab in the multi-cohort phase II CheckMate 205 trial. An independent review committee assessed best overall response using the 2007 International Working Group response criteria. Trial PBMCs were collected just before the start of nivolumab (C1D1) and during therapy at cycle 2 day 1 and cycle 4 day 1. Peripheral blood was collected in 8 mL Vacutainer Cell Preparation Tubes, from which PBMCs were isolated by centrifugation and then cryopreserved. Purified CD4+ and CD8+ fractions were prepared only for cases where an additional PBMC sample was available. Magnetically labelled cells were removed on LS columns in a quadroMACS separator, and the flow-through was collected as the purified fraction.

The full study reports these points: Among trial patients, those achieving complete response had baseline diversity similar to that of newly diagnosed patients, while diversity was significantly lower in partial responders and progressors. A significant rise by C4D1 was seen in CD4+ but not CD8+ TCR diversity (p=0.0027 vs p=0.16), with the rise being most apparent in complete responders (p=0.02). Lower diversity was observed in patients in whom nivolumab was started less than 1 year after ASCT, and these patients were excluded from later analyses so that confounding by immune reconstitution would be avoided. Baseline TCR diversity was reported to be lower in newly diagnosed patients than in healthy donors and to be lower still in relapsed/refractory patients. Only a single clinical trial cohort was studied, and what caused the repertoire differences, possibly disease activity or prior therapy, remained undefined.

The Qiagen DNeasy kit was used to extract genomic DNA both from unsorted PBMCs and from the negatively selected CD4+ and CD8+ fractions. TCR beta CDR3 regions were subjected to amplification by immunoSEQ multiplex PCR with primers that anneal to V and J segments. Amplification bias was minimized using a synthetic immune receptor repertoire, and residual bias was removed computationally after sequencing. Per the authors' processing: Custom Python scripts were used to quantify repertoire diversity as the Shannon entropy index. The unsorted, CD4+ and CD8+ repertoires were each analyzed separately, with the exception of combined analyses, where CD4+ and CD8+ sequences were merged in silico. Clonal expansion was defined as at least a 2-fold frequency increase after treatment relative to C1D1, with a pseudocount of 0.5 for undetected baseline clones. Singleton clones were defined as clones with 0 or 1 copy at C1D1, and non-singleton clones were defined as clones with 2 or more copies. Clones expanded in unsorted samples were annotated as CD4+, CD8+ or unknown by matching protein sequences in sorted samples from the same patient. Wilcoxon tests were applied to paired samples to test diversity changes from C1D1 to C4D1. The table was pulled from immuneACCESS by TCRdb, which kept in-frame rearrangements only. Such tables lose some clones; where checked, under half of the loss comes from unresolved V genes, and the rest has no known cause. V, J and clone size are those of that table, while D and trimming were read from the DNA. This sample gives some 35,000 clones in total; 80% to 95% of them show up just once. The ten largest account for roughly 0.23% of the sample.

In this sample, this clone turned up a few times. Its cognate antigen has yet to be identified. Within one base of it there is no much larger clone, and no base qualities were kept. This TCR was recovered from a human donor with classical Hodgkin lymphoma. The specimen was CD4+ T cells from blood, collected at baseline.

The nucleotide sequence is TGCGCCAGCAGAATACGGCGAAATGAAAAACTGTTTTTT. It translates as CASRIRRNEKLFF. This receptor chain uses TRBV5-1 and TRBJ1-4, with the D segment identity uncertain. The CDR3, cysteine through phenylalanine, is 13 amino acids long. Only the CDR3 region is kept as DNA, spanning 39 bases read in frame from base 1. At the junction V is shortened by 5 bases and J by 5 bases, with 10 bases in between. CDR1 and CDR2 are drawn from the germline V gene: SGHRS, YFSETQ.